This entry describes one TCR beta chain. Its specificity is unknown. The CDR3 consists of 17 residues. Trimming at V came to 5 bases and at J to 6 bases, leaving 10 bases not matched to a gene. Per germline, CDR1 SGHNT and CDR2 YENEEA. Sequencing used immunoSEQ multiplex PCR; TCRdb keeps in-frame clones, though not all of them. In the table there are over 150,000 clones, over 85% of which are singletons. This sample was included in a study of T cell responses to AZD1222 COVID-19 vaccine. Study-wide results and caveats: Spike-specific TCR breadth rose after two AZD1222 doses, and depth rose as well. Close to half of spike-specific TCRs reportedly recognize unmutated variant regions. Donors were chiefly white British, with a greater number of females, and clonal diversity was perhaps underestimated.

This TCR derives from an adult in good health. The chain links TRBV11-3 to TRBJ2-1; 13 bases line up with TRBD2. The material was peripheral blood, obtained on day 0 of AZD1222 vaccination. CDR3 sequence: CASSTWTSGSSGNEQFF. In DNA form, the CDR3 reads TGTGCCAGCAGCACCTGGACTAGCGGGAGCTCTGGCAATGAGCAGTTCTTC.